A selection of T cell receptor beta chains follows, all from one sample in a study of blood T cell repertoires in COVID-19. TCRdb keeps only in-frame clones here, not all; method: immunoSEQ multiplex PCR. The data show fewer than 350,000 clones, approximately 89% seen once. What was sequenced was peripheral blood. These receptors came from a woman between 55 and 75 years old with COVID-19, enrolled during active disease. The CDR3 runs from the conserved cysteine through the conserved F or W. The D gene is left open where the match is weak. A clone size is listed for some rows: how often the clone was seen (once, few, many), or a class if it is expanded.

>-|TRBJ2-7|TRBV11-2|TRBD1
CASSRDRGSSYEQYF
TGTGCCAGCAGCCGGGACAGGGGATCGAGCTACGAGCAGTACTTC
>-|TRBJ1-2|TRBV11-2|-
CASSPTTGYGYTF
TGTGCCAGCAGCCCAACGACGGGCTATGGCTACACCTTC
>-|TRBJ2-5|TRBV5-4|TRBD2
CASSSGTNQETQYF
TGTGCCAGCAGCTCGGGGACTAACCAAGAGACCCAGTACTTC
>-|TRBJ1-5|TRBV6-2/TRBV6-3|-
CASSYGRYQPQHF
TGTGCCAGCAGTTACGGCAGGTACCAGCCCCAGCATTTT
>-|TRBJ1-6|TRBV21-1|-
CASSPRYGTENSPLHF
TGTGCCAGCAGTCCGAGGTACGGGACAGAGAATTCACCCCTCCACTTT
>-|TRBJ1-1|TRBV10-3|-
CAISASLTEAFF
TGTGCCATCAGTGCTTCACTCACTGAAGCTTTCTTT
>-|TRBJ2-1|TRBV6-1|TRBD2
CASSDGRDPYNEQFF
TGTGCCAGCAGTGATGGGAGGGACCCCTACAATGAGCAGTTCTTC
>once|TRBJ1-4|TRBV28|-
CASSLSGREKLFF
TGTGCCAGCAGTTTATCAGGTCGTGAAAAACTGTTTTTT
>-|TRBJ2-7|TRBV7-9|-
CASSRDTYEQYF
TGTGCCAGCAGCCGGGACACCTACGAGCAGTACTTC
>-|TRBJ1-3|TRBV2|-
CASKAGAGNTIYF
TGTGCCAGCAAGGCGGGCGCGGGAAACACCATATATTTT
>-|TRBJ2-1|TRBV6-2/TRBV6-3|TRBD1
CASSYYGQGRNEQFF
TGTGCCAGCAGTTACTACGGACAGGGTCGGAATGAGCAGTTCTTC
>-|TRBJ2-5|TRBV5-6|TRBD1
CASITTGLQETQYF
TGTGCCAGCATTACGACAGGGCTTCAAGAGACCCAGTACTTC
>-|TRBJ1-1|TRBV7-9|TRBD1
CASSTGTGVLTEAFF
TGTGCCAGCAGCACTGGGACAGGGGTTTTGACTGAAGCTTTCTTT
>-|TRBJ1-1|TRBV7-2|-
CASSLSGNTEAFF
TGTGCCAGCAGCTTATCAGGGAACACTGAAGCTTTCTTT
>-|TRBJ2-1|TRBV6-5|-
CASSYSIQSGDEQFF
TGTGCCAGCAGTTACTCGATTCAATCGGGGGATGAGCAGTTCTTC
>-|TRBJ2-6|TRBV4-1|-
CASSQGGSSGANVLTF
TGCGCCAGCAGCCAAGGAGGATCCTCTGGGGCCAACGTCCTGACTTTC
>-|TRBJ2-7|TRBV2|-
CASGGLSAEQYF
TGTGCCAGCGGGGGGTTGTCGGCCGAGCAGTACTTC
>few|TRBJ2-2|TRBV6-5|TRBD2
CASIAGGFTGELFF
TGTGCCAGTATAGCGGGGGGGTTCACCGGGGAGCTGTTTTTT
>-|TRBJ1-1|TRBV19|TRBD1
CASSPGQENTEAFF
TGTGCCAGTAGTCCGGGACAGGAGAACACTGAAGCTTTCTTT
>-|TRBJ1-1|TRBV5-5|TRBD1
CASSPGTGVYTEAFF
TGTGCCAGCAGCCCGGGGACAGGAGTCTACACTGAAGCTTTCTTT
>-|TRBJ2-7|TRBV5-1|TRBD1
CASSGQGPTYEQYF
TGCGCCAGCAGCGGACAGGGGCCTACCTACGAGCAGTACTTC
>few|TRBJ1-2|TRBV5-6|-
CASSSPGWGANYGYTF
TGTGCCAGCAGCTCCCCGGGGTGGGGAGCTAACTATGGCTACACCTTC
>-|TRBJ2-7|TRBV6-1|TRBD1
CASSEASGTGGLYEQYF
TGTGCCAGCAGTGAAGCCTCGGGAACAGGGGGTCTCTACGAGCAGTACTTC
>-|TRBJ1-5|TRBV9|-
CASSTSRQVNQPQHF
TGTGCCAGCAGCACCTCCAGACAGGTTAATCAGCCCCAGCATTTT
>-|TRBJ2-1|TRBV11-3|TRBD2
CASSKGLAGSSYNEQFF
TGTGCCAGCAGCAAGGGACTAGCGGGGAGCTCCTACAATGAGCAGTTCTTC
>-|TRBJ1-1|TRBV12-3/TRBV12-4|-
CASSPTVNTEAFF
TGTGCCAGCAGTCCCACAGTGAACACTGAAGCTTTCTTT
>-|TRBJ2-1|TRBV27|TRBD2
CASRSGGANYEQFF
TGTGCCAGCAGAAGCGGGGGGGCAAACTATGAGCAGTTCTTC
>-|TRBJ1-1|TRBV5-1|TRBD1
CASSAGGANTEAFF
TGCGCCAGCAGCGCAGGGGGCGCGAACACTGAAGCTTTCTTT
>-|TRBJ1-1|TRBV18|TRBD1
CASSRGQGKPAFF
TGTGCCAGCTCACGAGGACAGGGGAAGCCGGCTTTCTTT
>-|TRBJ2-2|TRBV9|TRBD1
CASSAGTGLTGELFF
TGTGCCAGCAGCGCAGGGACAGGGCTCACCGGGGAGCTGTTTTTT
>-|TRBJ1-4|TRBV7-2|-
CASSSGARTDEKLFF
TGTGCCAGCAGCTCTGGGGCCAGAACGGATGAAAAACTGTTTTTT
>once|TRBJ1-1|TRBV5-1|-
CASNSEAFF
TGCGCCAGCAACAGTGAAGCTTTCTTT
>-|TRBJ2-5|TRBV2|-
CASSVLRLETQYF
TGTGCCAGCAGTGTTCTAAGATTAGAGACCCAGTACTTC
>-|TRBJ1-2|TRBV5-1|-
CASSVGGDGYTF
TGCGCCAGCAGTGTGGGCGGGGATGGCTACACCTTC
>-|TRBJ1-1|TRBV18|TRBD1
CASSHRGGPEAFF
TGTGCCAGCTCTCACAGGGGCGGACCTGAAGCTTTCTTT
>-|TRBJ1-2|TRBV19|TRBD1
CASSSNRGTYGYTF
TGTGCCAGTAGTTCCAACAGGGGGACCTATGGCTACACCTTC
>-|TRBJ2-1|TRBV19|TRBD1
CASSTDRRTGSYNEQFF
TGTGCCAGTAGTACCGACCGTCGGACAGGGTCCTACAATGAGCAGTTCTTC
>-|TRBJ2-1|TRBV7-9|-
CASSPATGTYNEQFF
TGTGCCAGCAGTCCAGCTACAGGGACCTACAATGAGCAGTTCTTC
>few|TRBJ1-3|TRBV4-1|-
CASSLVRQVGNTIYF
TGCGCCAGCAGCCTGGTGAGACAGGTGGGAAACACCATATATTTT
>-|TRBJ1-3|TRBV10-3|TRBD1
CAIRAGQGRNTIYF
TGTGCCATCAGGGCAGGACAGGGGAGAAACACCATATATTTT
>-|TRBJ2-6|TRBV7-2|-
CASSPWAGGSGANVLTF
TGTGCCAGCAGCCCATGGGCCGGGGGCTCTGGGGCCAACGTCCTGACTTTC
>-|TRBJ2-1|TRBV27|TRBD1
CASSVRDRATDEQFF
TGTGCCAGCAGTGTCCGGGACAGAGCTACTGATGAGCAGTTCTTC
>-|TRBJ2-3|TRBV10-3|-
CAISGRGSPSTDTQYF
TGTGCCATCAGTGGGAGGGGCTCCCCTAGCACAGATACGCAGTATTTT
>-|TRBJ1-6|TRBV27|TRBD1
CASRGRTGDNSPLHF
TGTGCCAGCAGGGGGCGAACAGGGGATAATTCACCCCTCCACTTT